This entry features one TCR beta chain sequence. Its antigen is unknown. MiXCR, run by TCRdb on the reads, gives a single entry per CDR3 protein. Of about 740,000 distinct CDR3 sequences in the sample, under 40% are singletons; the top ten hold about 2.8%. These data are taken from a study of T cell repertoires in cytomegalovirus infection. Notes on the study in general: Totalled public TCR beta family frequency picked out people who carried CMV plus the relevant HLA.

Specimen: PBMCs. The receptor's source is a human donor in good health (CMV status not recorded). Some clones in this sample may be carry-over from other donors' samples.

The CDR3 region is CASRPSSGLNQPQHF. The CDR3 DNA sequence: TGTGCCAGCAGGCCCAGTTCAGGGCTCAATCAGCCCCAGCATTTT. This chain links TRBV7-2 with TRBJ1-5; maybe TRBD1 (5 bases). V was shortened by 6 bases and J by 3 bases, with 15 bases between the two germline ends. The germline V gene has CDR1 SGHTA and CDR2 FQGNSA. The CDR3 sequence is 15 residues long.